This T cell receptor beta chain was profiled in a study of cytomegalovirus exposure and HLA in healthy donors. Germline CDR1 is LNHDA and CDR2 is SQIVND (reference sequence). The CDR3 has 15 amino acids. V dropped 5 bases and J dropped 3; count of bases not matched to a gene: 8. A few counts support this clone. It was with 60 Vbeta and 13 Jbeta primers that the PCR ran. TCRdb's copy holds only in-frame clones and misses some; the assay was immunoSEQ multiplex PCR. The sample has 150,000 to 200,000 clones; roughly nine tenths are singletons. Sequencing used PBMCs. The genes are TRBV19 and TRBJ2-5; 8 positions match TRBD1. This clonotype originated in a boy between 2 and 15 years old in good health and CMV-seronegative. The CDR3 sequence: CASSPRGPSEETQYF. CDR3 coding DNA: TGTGCCAGTAGTCCCAGGGGGCCCTCCGAAGAGACCCAGTACTTC.